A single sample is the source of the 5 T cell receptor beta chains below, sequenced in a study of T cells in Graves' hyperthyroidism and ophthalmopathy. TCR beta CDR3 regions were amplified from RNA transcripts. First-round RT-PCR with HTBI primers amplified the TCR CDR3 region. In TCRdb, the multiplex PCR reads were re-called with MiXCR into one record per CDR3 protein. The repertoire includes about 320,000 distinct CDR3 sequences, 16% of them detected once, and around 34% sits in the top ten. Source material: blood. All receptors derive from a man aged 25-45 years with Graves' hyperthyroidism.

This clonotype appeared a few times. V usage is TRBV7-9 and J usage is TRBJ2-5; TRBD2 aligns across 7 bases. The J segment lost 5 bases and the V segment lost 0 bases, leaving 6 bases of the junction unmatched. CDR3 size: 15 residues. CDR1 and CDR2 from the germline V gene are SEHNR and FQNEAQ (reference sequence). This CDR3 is CASSLATGTTETQYF. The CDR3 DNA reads TGTGCCAGCAGCTTAGCCACCGGGACTACGGAGACCCAGTACTTC.

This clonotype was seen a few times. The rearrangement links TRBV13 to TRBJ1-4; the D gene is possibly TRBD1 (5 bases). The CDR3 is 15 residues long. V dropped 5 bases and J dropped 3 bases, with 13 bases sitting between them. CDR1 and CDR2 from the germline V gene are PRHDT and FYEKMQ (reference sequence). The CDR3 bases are TGTGCCAGCAGCATCCAGGGTCTTGCTAATGAAAAACTGTTTTTT. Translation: CASSIQGLANEKLFF.

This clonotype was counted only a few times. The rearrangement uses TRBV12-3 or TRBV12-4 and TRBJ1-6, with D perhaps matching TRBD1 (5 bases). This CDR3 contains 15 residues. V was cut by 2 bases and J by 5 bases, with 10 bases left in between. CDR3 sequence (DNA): TGTGCCAGCAGTTTACGGACATCCAATAATTCACCCCTCCACTTT. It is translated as CASSLRTSNNSPLHF.

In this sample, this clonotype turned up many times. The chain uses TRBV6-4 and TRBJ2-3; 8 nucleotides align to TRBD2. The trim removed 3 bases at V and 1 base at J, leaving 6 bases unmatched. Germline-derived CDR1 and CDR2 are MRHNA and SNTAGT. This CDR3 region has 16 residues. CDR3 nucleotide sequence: TGTGCCAGCAGTGAAACGGCGGGAGGCGGCACAGATACGCAGTATTTT. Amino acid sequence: CASSETAGGGTDTQYF.

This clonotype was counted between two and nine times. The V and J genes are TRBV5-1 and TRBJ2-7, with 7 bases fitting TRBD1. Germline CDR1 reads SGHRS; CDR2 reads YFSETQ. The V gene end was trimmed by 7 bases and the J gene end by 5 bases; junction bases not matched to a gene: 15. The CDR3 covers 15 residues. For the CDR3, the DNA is TGCGCCAGCCGAACCACCGGGACAGACGAAGACGAGCAGTACTTC. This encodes CASRTTGTDEDEQYF.